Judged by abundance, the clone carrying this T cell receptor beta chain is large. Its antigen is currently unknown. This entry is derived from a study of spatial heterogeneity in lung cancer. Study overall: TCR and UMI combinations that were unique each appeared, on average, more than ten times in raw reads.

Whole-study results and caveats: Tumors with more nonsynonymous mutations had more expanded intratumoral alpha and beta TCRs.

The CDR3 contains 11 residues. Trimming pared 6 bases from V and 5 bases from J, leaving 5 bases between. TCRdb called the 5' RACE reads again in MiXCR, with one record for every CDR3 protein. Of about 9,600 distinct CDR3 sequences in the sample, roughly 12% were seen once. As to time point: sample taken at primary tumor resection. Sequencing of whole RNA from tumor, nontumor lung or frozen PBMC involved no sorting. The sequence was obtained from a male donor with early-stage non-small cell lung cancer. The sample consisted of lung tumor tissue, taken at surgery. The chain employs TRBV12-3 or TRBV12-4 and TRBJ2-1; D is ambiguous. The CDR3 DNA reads TGTGCCAGCAGCCCAGACAATGAGCAGTTCTTC. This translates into CASSPDNEQFF.